This T cell receptor (beta chain) was sequenced in a study of T cells of healthy individuals. Each CDR3 protein gets one entry after TCRdb re-called the 5' RACE reads with MiXCR. The sample has around 53,000 distinct CDR3 sequences; approximately 14% are singletons. Trimming at V came to 4 bases and at J to 6 bases, leaving 11 bases not matched to a gene. Germline CDR1 and CDR2: SGHRS and YFSETQ. The CDR3 sequence is 15 residues long. The TCR sequence derives from a human donor in good health. The chain recombines TRBV5-1 with TRBJ1-2; 8 bases fit TRBD1. The CDR3 DNA reads TGCGCCAGCAGCATGGACAGGGCATTTGGCAATGGCTACACCTTC. Protein sequence: CASSMDRAFGNGYTF.